The rows below give T cell receptor beta chains drawn from one sample of a study of vaccination and CD4 T cells after COVID-19. These TCRs are of unknown antigen specificity. TCRdb re-called the PCR reads through MiXCR, storing one row per CDR3 protein. The sample holds some 7,600 distinct CDR3 sequences; roughly 30% are singletons and the top ten take roughly an eighth. Sequenced material: CD4+ T cells from blood, cultured in vitro. The origin of the receptors is a human donor in good health. CDR3s include the opening cysteine and the closing phenylalanine or tryptophan. The order of the fields is D gene, CDR3 length, clone size, V gene, J gene, CDR3 protein, CDR3 DNA. D genes are given only for firm matches. Size is stated for part of the rows, as once, few or many counts, or as a class when the clone is expanded.

d_call: NA
cdr3_length: 14
clone_size: NA
v_call: TRBV14
j_call: TRBJ2-7
cdr3_aa: CASSRGAIRYEQYF
cdr3_nt: TGTGCCAGCAGCCGAGGGGCGATACGATACGAGCAGTACTTC

d_call: NA
cdr3_length: 14
clone_size: few
v_call: TRBV11-2
j_call: TRBJ2-7
cdr3_aa: CASSLVGRRYEQYF
cdr3_nt: TGTGCCAGCAGCTTAGTTGGCAGACGGTACGAGCAGTACTTC

d_call: TRBD1
cdr3_length: 15
clone_size: few
v_call: TRBV20-1
j_call: TRBJ1-5
cdr3_aa: CSATSGTGENQPQHF
cdr3_nt: TGCAGTGCTACCTCCGGGACAGGGGAAAATCAGCCCCAGCATTTT

d_call: TRBD1
cdr3_length: 12
clone_size: NA
v_call: TRBV6-1
j_call: TRBJ2-5
cdr3_aa: CAITGGQETQYF
cdr3_nt: TGTGCCATCACAGGGGGCCAAGAGACCCAGTACTTC

d_call: TRBD2
cdr3_length: 15
clone_size: NA
v_call: TRBV7-2
j_call: TRBJ2-3
cdr3_aa: CASSPGLAAPDTQYF
cdr3_nt: TGTGCCAGCAGCCCGGGACTAGCGGCTCCAGATACGCAGTATTTT

d_call: TRBD1
cdr3_length: 15
clone_size: few
v_call: TRBV6-4
j_call: TRBJ2-7
cdr3_aa: CASRRDSSLSYEQYF
cdr3_nt: TGTGCCTCACGCCGGGACAGTTCCCTCTCCTACGAGCAGTACTTC

d_call: NA
cdr3_length: 14
clone_size: few
v_call: TRBV20-1
j_call: TRBJ1-2
cdr3_aa: CSARKKQVSGGYTF
cdr3_nt: TGCAGTGCTAGGAAAAAACAGGTCTCAGGGGGCTACACCTTC

d_call: NA
cdr3_length: 14
clone_size: NA
v_call: TRBV19
j_call: TRBJ1-2
cdr3_aa: CASSLRDSNYGYTF
cdr3_nt: TGTGCCAGTAGCCTCAGGGACTCTAACTATGGCTACACCTTC

d_call: NA
cdr3_length: 16
clone_size: NA
v_call: TRBV6-5
j_call: TRBJ2-7
cdr3_aa: CASSYDRATIYYEQYF
cdr3_nt: TGTGCCAGCAGTTACGATAGAGCAACTATTTATTACGAGCAGTACTTC

d_call: NA
cdr3_length: 15
clone_size: NA
v_call: TRBV20-1
j_call: TRBJ2-7
cdr3_aa: CSASPTILRTYEQYF
cdr3_nt: TGCAGTGCTAGCCCAACTATATTGAGGACCTACGAGCAGTACTTC

d_call: NA
cdr3_length: 13
clone_size: NA
v_call: TRBV2
j_call: TRBJ2-5
cdr3_aa: CASNREAQETQYF
cdr3_nt: TGTGCCAGCAACAGGGAGGCCCAAGAGACCCAGTACTTC

d_call: NA
cdr3_length: 12
clone_size: NA
v_call: TRBV10-3
j_call: TRBJ1-5
cdr3_aa: CAISGGDQPQHF
cdr3_nt: TGTGCCATCAGTGGGGGGGATCAGCCCCAGCATTTT

d_call: NA
cdr3_length: 11
clone_size: few
v_call: TRBV6-2/TRBV6-3
j_call: TRBJ2-5
cdr3_aa: CASSHGETQYF
cdr3_nt: TGTGCCAGCAGTCACGGGGAGACCCAGTACTTC

d_call: NA
cdr3_length: 12
clone_size: NA
v_call: TRBV7-9
j_call: TRBJ1-1
cdr3_aa: CASSRENRKAFF
cdr3_nt: TGTGCCAGCAGCCGAGAGAACAGGAAAGCTTTCTTT

d_call: TRBD2
cdr3_length: 13
clone_size: NA
v_call: TRBV20-1
j_call: TRBJ2-7
cdr3_aa: CSARGGADYEQYF
cdr3_nt: TGCAGTGCTAGGGGAGGGGCTGACTACGAGCAGTACTTC

d_call: NA
cdr3_length: 14
clone_size: NA
v_call: TRBV20-1
j_call: TRBJ1-2
cdr3_aa: CSARVPLGHQGYTF
cdr3_nt: TGCAGTGCTAGAGTACCCCTGGGACATCAAGGCTACACCTTC

d_call: NA
cdr3_length: 14
clone_size: NA
v_call: TRBV29-1
j_call: TRBJ1-3
cdr3_aa: CSVGLGQAGNTIYF
cdr3_nt: TGCAGCGTTGGGCTAGGCCAGGCCGGAAACACCATATATTTT

d_call: NA
cdr3_length: 13
clone_size: few
v_call: TRBV10-3
j_call: TRBJ1-3
cdr3_aa: CAIRPPSGNTIYF
cdr3_nt: TGTGCCATCAGACCGCCCTCTGGAAACACCATATATTTT

d_call: TRBD1
cdr3_length: 17
clone_size: NA
v_call: TRBV27
j_call: TRBJ2-2
cdr3_aa: CASSANPGQGNTGELFF
cdr3_nt: TGTGCCAGCAGCGCTAACCCGGGACAGGGGAACACCGGGGAGCTGTTTTTT

d_call: NA
cdr3_length: 15
clone_size: few
v_call: TRBV7-9
j_call: TRBJ1-1
cdr3_aa: CASSLAHALNTEAFF
cdr3_nt: TGTGCCAGCAGCTTAGCACATGCGCTGAACACTGAAGCTTTCTTT

d_call: NA
cdr3_length: 13
clone_size: few
v_call: TRBV2
j_call: TRBJ2-7
cdr3_aa: CASTMRGVGEQYF
cdr3_nt: TGTGCCAGCACTATGAGGGGGGTTGGCGAGCAGTACTTC

d_call: TRBD1
cdr3_length: 15
clone_size: few
v_call: TRBV7-9
j_call: TRBJ2-7
cdr3_aa: CASSKGDRGHGEQYF
cdr3_nt: TGTGCCAGCAGCAAAGGGGACAGGGGGCATGGCGAGCAGTACTTC

d_call: NA
cdr3_length: 14
clone_size: NA
v_call: TRBV6-1
j_call: TRBJ1-2
cdr3_aa: CASSQYTGNYGYTF
cdr3_nt: TGTGCCAGCAGCCAGTATACAGGGAACTATGGCTACACCTTC

d_call: TRBD1
cdr3_length: 14
clone_size: few
v_call: TRBV6-2/TRBV6-3
j_call: TRBJ1-1
cdr3_aa: CASRAQGMNTEAFF
cdr3_nt: TGTGCCAGCAGGGCACAGGGGATGAACACTGAAGCTTTCTTT

d_call: NA
cdr3_length: 13
clone_size: NA
v_call: TRBV29-1
j_call: TRBJ1-1
cdr3_aa: CSVPGQPRGEAFF
cdr3_nt: TGCAGCGTTCCCGGACAGCCTCGGGGTGAAGCTTTCTTT

d_call: TRBD2
cdr3_length: 15
clone_size: NA
v_call: TRBV18
j_call: TRBJ2-7
cdr3_aa: CASSPGRAREREQYF
cdr3_nt: TGTGCCAGCTCACCAGGGAGGGCTAGAGAGCGCGAGCAGTACTTC

d_call: TRBD1
cdr3_length: 8
clone_size: medium-sized
v_call: TRBV20-1
j_call: TRBJ1-2
cdr3_aa: CSARADRF
cdr3_nt: TGCAGTGCTAGAGCGGACAGGTTC